This TCR beta chain was observed in a study of cytomegalovirus exposure and HLA in healthy donors. Study summary: A preliminary data release comprised around 90 million unique TCRs obtained from HLA-typed donors. General study results and limits: In a later analysis, HLA-associated beta chains showed higher expansion and lower generation probabilities than comparable chains.

On this clone: Its cognate antigen is unknown.

The PCR had 60 Vbeta and 13 Jbeta primers. The data were produced by immunoSEQ multiplex PCR, yet TCRdb's version contains in-frame clones alone and is incomplete. The table records roughly 150,000 clones, over 60% of them present only once. Each donor was healthy, and each was a bone marrow donor. The CDR3 contains 14 residues. Germline-derived CDR1 and CDR2 are MNHNY and SVGAGI (reference sequence). Trimming cost V 4 bases and J 0 bases, with 8 bases left between them. The chain joins TRBV6-6 to TRBJ2-3; D is perhaps TRBD2 (5 bases). The receptor was derived from a woman aged 25 to 45 in good health and CMV-seropositive. Sequencing input: PBMCs. The CDR3 nucleotides read TGTGCCAGCAGTTCCCGGGGAAGCACAGATACGCAGTATTTT. Translating it yields CASSSRGSTDTQYF.